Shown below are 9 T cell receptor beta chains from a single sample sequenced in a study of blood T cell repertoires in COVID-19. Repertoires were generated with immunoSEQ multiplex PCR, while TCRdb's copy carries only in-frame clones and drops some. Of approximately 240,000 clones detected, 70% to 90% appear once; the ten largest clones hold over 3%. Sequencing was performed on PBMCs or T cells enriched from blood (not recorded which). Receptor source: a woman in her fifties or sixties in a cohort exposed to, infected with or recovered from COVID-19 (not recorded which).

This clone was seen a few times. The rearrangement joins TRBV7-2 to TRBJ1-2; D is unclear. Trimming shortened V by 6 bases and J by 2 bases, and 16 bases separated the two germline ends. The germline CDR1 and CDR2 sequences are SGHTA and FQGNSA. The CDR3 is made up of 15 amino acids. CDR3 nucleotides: TGTGCCAGCAGTTCCGTCCGGCGAGGCAACTATGGCTACACCTTC. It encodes CASSSVRRGNYGYTF.

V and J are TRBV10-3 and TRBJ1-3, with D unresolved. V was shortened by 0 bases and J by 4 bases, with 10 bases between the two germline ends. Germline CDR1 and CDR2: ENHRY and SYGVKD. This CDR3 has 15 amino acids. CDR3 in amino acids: CAISESASRGNTIYF. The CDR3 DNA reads TGTGCCATCAGTGAGTCGGCCTCTCGCGGAAACACCATATATTTT.

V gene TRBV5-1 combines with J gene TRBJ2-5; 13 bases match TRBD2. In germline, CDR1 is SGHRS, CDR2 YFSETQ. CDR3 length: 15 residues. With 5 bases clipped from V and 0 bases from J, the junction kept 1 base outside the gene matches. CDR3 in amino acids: CASRLAGGYQETQYF. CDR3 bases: TGCGCCAGCAGACTAGCGGGGGGGTACCAAGAGACCCAGTACTTC.

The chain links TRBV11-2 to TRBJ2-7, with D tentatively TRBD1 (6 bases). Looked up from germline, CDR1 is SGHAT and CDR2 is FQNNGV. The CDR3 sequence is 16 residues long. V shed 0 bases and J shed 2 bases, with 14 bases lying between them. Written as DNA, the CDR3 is TGTGCCAGCAGCTTAGATTTCTCCCCAGGGGCCTACGAGCAGTACTTC. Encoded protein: CASSLDFSPGAYEQYF. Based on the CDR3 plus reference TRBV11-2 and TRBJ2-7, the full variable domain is EAGVAQSPRYKIIEKRQSVAFWCNPISGHATLYWYQQILGQGPKLLIQFQNNGVVDDSQLPKDRFSAERLKGVDSTLKIQPAKLEDSAVYLCASSLDFSPGAYEQYFGPGTRLTVT.

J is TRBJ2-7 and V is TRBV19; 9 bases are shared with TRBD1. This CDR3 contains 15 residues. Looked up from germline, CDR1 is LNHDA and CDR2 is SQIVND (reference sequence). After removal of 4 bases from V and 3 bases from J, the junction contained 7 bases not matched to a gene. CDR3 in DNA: TGTGCCAGTAGTAAGCCGGGACAGGGTTTCTACGAGCAGTACTTC. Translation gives CASSKPGQGFYEQYF.

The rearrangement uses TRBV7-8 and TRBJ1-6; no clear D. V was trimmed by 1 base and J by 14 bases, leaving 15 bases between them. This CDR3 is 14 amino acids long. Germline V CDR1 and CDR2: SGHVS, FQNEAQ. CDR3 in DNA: TGTGCCAGCAGCTTAGGGGCGTCCGGGGTCGCCCTCCACTTT. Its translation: CASSLGASGVALHF.

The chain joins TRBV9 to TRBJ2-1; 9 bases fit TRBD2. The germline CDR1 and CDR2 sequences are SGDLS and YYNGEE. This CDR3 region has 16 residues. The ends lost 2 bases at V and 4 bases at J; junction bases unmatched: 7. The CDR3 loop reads CASSVSSGVAYNEQFF. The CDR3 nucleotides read TGTGCCAGCAGCGTCTCTAGCGGGGTCGCTTACAATGAGCAGTTCTTC.

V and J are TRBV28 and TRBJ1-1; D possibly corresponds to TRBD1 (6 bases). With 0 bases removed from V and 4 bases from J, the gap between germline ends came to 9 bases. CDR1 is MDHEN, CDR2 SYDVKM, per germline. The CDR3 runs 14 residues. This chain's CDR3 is CASSLWGGGTEAFF. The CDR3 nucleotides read TGTGCCAGCAGTTTATGGGGAGGGGGCACTGAAGCTTTCTTT.

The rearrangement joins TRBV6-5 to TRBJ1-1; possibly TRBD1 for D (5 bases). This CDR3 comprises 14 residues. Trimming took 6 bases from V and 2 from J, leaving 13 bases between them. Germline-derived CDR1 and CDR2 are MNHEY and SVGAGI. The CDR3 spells CASRRRQINTEAFF. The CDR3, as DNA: TGTGCCAGCAGGAGAAGACAGATTAACACTGAAGCTTTCTTT.